This TCR beta chain was obtained from a study of blood T cell repertoires in COVID-19. Across the study: The United States, Italy and Spain supplied acute and convalescent COVID-19 samples. The analysed material was cDNA or gDNA that came from T cells, B-cell-depleted T cells, or PBMCs.

As handled by the study authors: Estimated nucleated cell counts came from reference gene primer amplification. Only in-frame clones appear in the TCRdb table, and some are missing; sequencing was by immunoSEQ multiplex PCR. That table gives V, J and clone size, and the DNA gave D and trimming. Here the sample spans approximately 150,000 clones, about four fifths being singletons. The germline V gene encodes CDR1 MGHDK and CDR2 SYGVNS. J gave up 4 bases and V 3 bases, and 9 bases lay outside the gene matches. The CDR3 length is 15 residues. This chain connects TRBV25-1 to TRBJ2-7, with TRBD1 identical over 7 bases. The sequenced sample was peripheral blood. This receptor was obtained from a human donor in a cohort sampled during active COVID-19. The CDR3 spells CASSEPTLTGYEQYF. DNA of the CDR3: TGTGCCAGCAGTGAGCCCACCCTGACAGGGTACGAGCAGTACTTC.